The clone carrying this T cell receptor beta chain was recorded many times. Its antigen is undetermined. These data are taken from a study of regulatory T cells in long-lasting Graves disease. The time point was: persistent/refractory GD, antithyroid drugs over 5 years with positive TRAb. PBMC-extracted RNA yielded the TCR library. Study-level points and caveats: The study found TRBV28, TRBJ1-2 and TRBJ2-5 favored in persistent disease. Persistent patients shared under 3,000 public clonotypes among themselves. Newly diagnosed patients shared fewer, at roughly 970.

V lost 6 bases to trimming and J lost 10 bases, with 24 bases between them. There are 16 residues in the CDR3. CDR1 and CDR2 from the germline V gene are SGHVS and FNYEAQ. To make TCR beta libraries, researchers used iRepertoire HTBI primers and Arm-PCR of CDR3 regions. TCRdb redid the calling of the multiplex PCR reads with MiXCR, one entry per CDR3 protein. This sample has 600,000 to 800,000 distinct CDR3 sequences, with around 30% found just once. The sample in question was peripheral blood mononuclear cells (PBMCs), obtained when the disease was refractory, from a patient treated with antithyroid drugs. The TCR comes from a female donor with Graves disease. The chain couples TRBV7-6 to TRBJ2-2, with D tentatively TRBD1 (7 bases). The CDR3 DNA follows: TGTGCCAGCAGTTCAGGGGGACTCCCCCAAGGATCGGAGCTGTTTTTT. Its protein product is CASSSGGLPQGSELFF.